Each of the 28 T cell receptor beta chains below was sequenced from the same sample in a study of blood T cell repertoires in COVID-19. Measured with immunoSEQ multiplex PCR; TCRdb has only the in-frame clones, and not every one. The sample lists 250,000 or so clones, under 90% occurring once. Sequencing used peripheral blood. These TCRs come from a woman between 35 and 50 years old who had recovered from COVID-19.

The chain is built from TRBV5-1 and TRBJ1-2; TRBD1 aligns across 11 bases. This CDR3 region has 14 residues. V gave up 3 bases and J gave up 5 bases; unmatched junction bases: 3. The germline V gene encodes CDR1 SGHRS and CDR2 YFSETQ. The CDR3 DNA reads TGCGCCAGCAGCTCGGGACAGGGGGTGTATGGCTACACCTTC. It specifies CASSSGQGVYGYTF.

This chain links TRBV3-1 (or the pseudogene TRBV3-2) with TRBJ2-3; tentative D call: TRBD2 (5 bases). Germline CDR1 LGHDT, CDR2 YNNKEL (reference sequence). The CDR3 consists of 15 residues. Trimming cost V 1 base and J 0 bases, with 8 bases left between them. The CDR3: CASSQGLASTDTQYF. CDR3 DNA: TGTGCCAGCAGCCAAGGGTTAGCGAGCACAGATACGCAGTATTTT.

This clone was found once. The sample holds other DNA sequences that translate to the same CDR3. V and J are TRBV5-1 and TRBJ2-7, with D maybe TRBD1 (6 bases). V was cut by 1 base and J by 0 bases, with 8 bases left in between. Germline V lookup: CDR1 SGHRS, CDR2 YFSETQ. CDR3 length equals 14 residues. DNA of the CDR3: TGCGCCAGCAGCTTGTCAGGGGTCTCCTACGAGCAGTACTTC. Translating gives CASSLSGVSYEQYF. The entire variable domain, with the rest obtained from reference TRBV5-1 and TRBJ2-7, is as follows: KAGVTQTPRYLIKTRGQQVTLSCSPISGHRSVSWYQQTPGQGLQFLFEYFSETQRNKGNFPGRFSGRQFSNSRSEMNVSTLELGDSALYLCASSLSGVSYEQYFGPGTRLTVT.

CDR3 sequence reads: CASSESVGGIRETQYF. As DNA, the CDR3 is TGCGCCAGCAGTGAGTCCGTGGGAGGGATTCGCGAGACCCAGTACTTC. The chain employs TRBV10-1 and TRBJ2-5, with 7 bases fitting TRBD2. Losses at the gene ends were 0 bases for V and 5 bases for J; bases not matched to a gene: 9. CDR3 size: 16 residues. Per the germline V gene, CDR1 is WNHNN and CDR2 is SYGVQD (reference sequence).

CDR3 nucleotides: TGTGCCAGCAGCACGGACAGAAACTATGGCTACACCTTC. Translating it yields CASSTDRNYGYTF. The chain has TRBV5-4 and TRBJ1-2; possibly TRBD1 for D (6 bases). The CDR3 sequence is 13 residues long. Looked up from germline, CDR1 is SGHNT and CDR2 is YYREEE (reference sequence). V was pared by 4 bases and J by 2 bases, with 9 bases between.

The chain employs TRBV10-2 and TRBJ1-6; D is unresolved. Germline V gives CDR1 WSHSY, CDR2 SAAADI. The CDR3 contains 12 residues. With 5 bases removed from V and 7 bases from J, the gap between germline ends came to 6 bases. The CDR3 nucleotides are TGCGCCAGCAGTAGCGGCAATTCACCCCTCCACTTT. Translated: CASSSGNSPLHF.

This chain links TRBV7-2 with TRBJ2-7; TRBD2 agrees at 12 bases. The CDR3 sequence is 16 residues long. V lost 4 bases to trimming and J lost 4 bases; unmatched junction nucleotides: 8. CDR1 and CDR2 (germline): SGHTA, FQGNSA. The CDR3 region is CASSSLTSGRLYEQYF. Written as DNA, the CDR3 is TGTGCCAGCAGCTCCTTAACTAGCGGGAGGTTATACGAGCAGTACTTC.

The rearrangement uses TRBV4-2 and TRBJ1-5; D is perhaps TRBD1 (5 bases). The V end lost 5 bases, the J end lost 3 bases, and 17 bases lay between the germline ends. The CDR3 has 16 residues. Looked up from germline, CDR1 is LGHNA and CDR2 is YNFKEQ. The CDR3 region has the DNA TGTGCCAGCAGCGGCCTGGGACTGGGTGACAATCAGCCCCAGCATTTT. It is translated as CASSGLGLGDNQPQHF.

The chain recombines TRBV18 with TRBJ2-1; TRBD2 matches 9 bases. Trimming took 4 bases from V and 10 from J; bases not matched to a gene: 14. Germline-derived CDR1 and CDR2 are KGHSH and LQKENI. CDR3 length: 16 residues. CDR3 loop: CASSLPGLAALGEQFF. The CDR3 bases are TGTGCCAGCTCACTTCCGGGACTAGCCGCCTTGGGAGAGCAGTTCTTC.

CDR3 sequence: CASSFLGLAGADTQYF. CDR3 in DNA: TGTGCCAGCAGTTTTCTTGGACTAGCGGGTGCAGATACGCAGTATTTT. This chain connects TRBV27 to TRBJ2-3; the match to TRBD2 covers 11 bases. CDR1 and CDR2 from the germline V gene are MNHEY and SMNVEV (reference sequence). This CDR3 spans 16 amino acids. V was clipped by 3 bases and J by 4 bases; unmatched bases: 6.

The chain links TRBV11-2 to TRBJ2-7; 10 bases line up with TRBD2. This CDR3 is 20 amino acids long. Germline V gene sequence: CDR1 SGHAT, CDR2 FQNNGV. The J segment lost 6 bases and the V segment lost 0 bases, leaving 20 bases of the junction unmatched. CDR3 DNA sequence: TGTGCCAGCAGCTTAGATTTGGACAGGGTTCCTAGCGGGAGAAAACTCGAGCAGTACTTC. It codes for CASSLDLDRVPSGRKLEQYF.

Here the CDR3 DNA reads TGTGCCAGCAGTGATGATGGGACAGGGCTTGAAAAACTGTTTTTT. This codes for CASSDDGTGLEKLFF. J is TRBJ1-4 and V is TRBV2; the match to TRBD1 covers 9 bases. CDR1 is SNHLY and CDR2 is FYNNEI in the germline V gene. The J segment lost 7 bases and the V segment lost 3 bases, leaving 6 bases of the junction unmatched. CDR3 length equals 15 residues.

This chain connects TRBV19 to TRBJ1-6; maybe TRBD1 (6 bases). V dropped 4 bases and J dropped 10 bases, with 20 bases sitting between them. CDR1 is LNHDA and CDR2 is SQIVND in the germline V gene (reference sequence). This CDR3 has 16 amino acids. CDR3 loop: CASSTSLQGYGSPLHF. CDR3 bases: TGTGCCAGTAGTACGTCGTTACAGGGCTATGGGTCACCCCTCCACTTT.

As concerns this clone: Other DNA sequences within the sample encode an identical CDR3. The V and J genes are TRBV18 and TRBJ2-7; 9 bases fit TRBD2. The CDR3 contains 14 residues. The ends lost 3 bases at V and 6 bases at J; junction bases unmatched: 6. Germline lookup yields CDR1 KGHSH and CDR2 LQKENI. In nucleotides, the CDR3 is TGTGCCAGCTCACCCCCGGGACTAGCTGCCGAGCAGTACTTC. The encoded protein is CASSPPGLAAEQYF.

This chain joins TRBV7-9 and TRBJ2-1, with 11 nucleotides matching TRBD2. Trimming took 6 bases from V and 8 from J; bases not matched to a gene: 12. Germline CDR1 and CDR2: SEHNR and FQNEAQ (reference sequence). The CDR3 consists of 16 residues. The CDR3 region is CASSPTTSGSRDEQFF. The CDR3 DNA follows: TGTGCCAGCAGTCCCACCACTAGCGGGAGTAGGGATGAGCAGTTCTTC.

This sequence joins TRBV19 and TRBJ2-2, with 12 bases lining up with TRBD2. Germline V gene lookup returns CDR1 LNHDA and CDR2 SQIVND (reference sequence). The V segment lost 6 bases and the J segment 1 base; nucleotides outside the gene matches: 3. The CDR3 is 16 amino acids. The CDR3 DNA reads as TGTGCCAGTAGCTGGACTAGCGGGAAGAACACCGGGGAGCTGTTTTTT. Translated: CASSWTSGKNTGELFF.

The genes are TRBV18 and TRBJ1-5; perhaps TRBD1 as D (5 bases). V was pared by 2 bases and J by 5 bases, with 10 bases between. This CDR3 is built from 14 residues. Germline V lookup: CDR1 KGHSH, CDR2 LQKENI. This CDR3 is CASSPGAGDQPQHF. DNA for the CDR3: TGTGCCAGCTCACCAGGGGCGGGGGATCAGCCCCAGCATTTT.

The chain uses TRBV3-1 (or the pseudogene TRBV3-2) and TRBJ2-3; 10 nucleotides line up with TRBD2. The germline V gene encodes CDR1 LGHDT and CDR2 YNNKEL (reference sequence). V was pared by 0 bases and J by 5 bases, with 5 bases of the junction left unmatched. The CDR3 runs to 16 residues. CDR3 sequence reads: CASSQDWASGRDTQYF. The CDR3 DNA is TGTGCCAGCAGCCAAGACTGGGCTAGCGGGAGAGATACGCAGTATTTT.

This rearrangement joins TRBV27 to TRBJ2-2; D might be TRBD1 (6 bases). This CDR3 contains 14 residues. V was pared by 5 bases and J by 2 bases, with 9 bases between. The germline V gene has CDR1 MNHEY and CDR2 SMNVEV (reference sequence). In nucleotides, the CDR3 is TGTGCCAGCAGTCGGGGACATAACACCGGGGAGCTGTTTTTT. Translation: CASSRGHNTGELFF.

This chain joins TRBV28 and TRBJ2-7; 14 bases match TRBD2. CDR3 length equals 14 residues. Germline CDR1 and CDR2: MDHEN and SYDVKM. V trimming: 2 bases; J trimming: 7 bases; junction bases outside the gene matches: 1. CDR3 in DNA: TGTGCCAGCAGTTTAGGACTAGCGGGAGGAGAGCAGTACTTC. This translates into CASSLGLAGGEQYF.

J is TRBJ2-1 and V is TRBV20-1; D unresolved. The CDR3 totals 14 residues. V was pared by 3 bases and J by 0 bases, with 9 bases between. Germline CDR1 reads DFQATT; CDR2 reads SNEGSKA (reference sequence). In DNA form, the CDR3 reads TGCAGTGCTAGTAAGCGTAGCTCCTACAATGAGCAGTTCTTC. This sequence encodes CSASKRSSYNEQFF.

This clone was detected only once. The V gene is TRBV7-8, the J gene TRBJ2-1; the D gene is possibly TRBD1 (5 bases). Germline lookup yields CDR1 SGHVS and CDR2 FQNEAQ. Trimming stripped 1 base from V and 4 bases from J, with 5 bases between. The CDR3 sequence is 13 residues long. This chain's CDR3 is CASSLGQYNEQFF. As DNA, the CDR3 is TGTGCCAGCAGCTTAGGACAGTACAATGAGCAGTTCTTC.

V and J are TRBV14 and TRBJ2-5; D might be TRBD2 (5 bases). Germline values: CDR1 SGHDN, CDR2 FVKESK. The V and J ends lost 4 bases and 5 bases respectively, with 20 bases between them. The CDR3 has 16 amino acids. Here the CDR3 DNA reads TGTGCCAGCAGCCCCAGAGTAGGGTCCCGGACTGAGACCCAGTACTTC. It is translated as CASSPRVGSRTETQYF.

The chain links TRBV7-5 to TRBJ2-1; TRBD2 is the table's D call and was not checked against the DNA. TRBV7-5 is described as a pseudogene. This CDR3 spans 16 amino acids. CDR3 nucleotides: TGTGCCAGAAGCTTCCCCCCCGGGAGGGGGCCCGTGGAGCAGTTCTTC. This encodes CARSFPPGRGPVEQFF.

In its sample, this clone was seen a few times. V usage is TRBV27 and J usage is TRBJ1-1; 9 nucleotides align to TRBD1. In germline, CDR1 is MNHEY, CDR2 SMNVEV (reference sequence). V lost 5 bases to trimming and J lost 3 bases; unmatched junction nucleotides: 7. CDR3 length: 15 amino acids. CDR3 residues: CASSLQGAGYTEAFF. The CDR3 DNA is TGTGCCAGCAGTCTACAGGGGGCAGGTTACACTGAAGCTTTCTTT.

The V call is TRBV6-2 or TRBV6-3, the J call TRBJ1-1; 8 bases map to TRBD1. Trimming cost V 5 bases and J 3 bases; bases outside gene matches: 11. The CDR3 is 16 residues long. Germline values: CDR1 MNHEY, CDR2 SVGEGT. The CDR3 protein is CASSPRGRGQYTEAFF. In nucleotides, the CDR3 is TGTGCCAGCAGTCCGAGGGGCAGGGGGCAATACACTGAAGCTTTCTTT.

J is TRBJ1-1 and V is TRBV4-1, with a possible D match to TRBD1 (6 bases). This CDR3 is built from 15 residues. CDR1 and CDR2 (germline): MGHRA, YSYEKL. The V end lost 4 bases, the J end lost 7 bases, and 19 bases lay between the germline ends. CDR3 DNA: TGCGCCAGCAGCCGAGGGCAGGGGCAGGAGGATGAAGCTTTCTTT. Amino acids: CASSRGQGQEDEAFF.

The chain combines TRBV5-1 with TRBJ2-1; 10 nucleotides agree with TRBD2. V shed 1 base, J shed 5 bases, and the junction held 3 bases outside the gene matches. This CDR3 is 15 amino acids long. Germline V lookup: CDR1 SGHRS, CDR2 YFSETQ. CDR3: CASSLLAGEDNEQFF. DNA of the CDR3: TGCGCCAGCAGCTTGCTAGCGGGAGAGGACAATGAGCAGTTCTTC.